This record looks at one T cell receptor (beta chain) sequence and its context. The antigen is unknown. Unique-molecular-identifier-tagged TCR beta cDNA libraries were used. When roughly 0.9 to 10 million T cells were used, they gave hundreds of thousands of cDNA molecules. Using its own MiXCR run on the PCR reads, TCRdb lists one record per CDR3 protein. This sample has roughly 650,000 distinct CDR3 sequences, with 59% found just once. The entry originates in a study of post-analysis software for immune sequencing data. Study observations and caveats: Those samples that were prepared in the same batch co-clustered strongly by F measure. Patients had higher frequencies than controls of roughly five TRBV segments, including TRBV5-6, TRBV5-1 and TRBV20-1.

V dropped 4 bases and J dropped 4 bases, with 14 bases sitting between them. The CDR3 sequence is 14 residues long. The chain recombines TRBV12-3 or TRBV12-4 with TRBJ2-7, with no clear D. Sample: blood. The clonotype was recovered from a girl aged 2 to 9 with multiple sclerosis. In DNA form, the CDR3 reads TGTGCCAGCAGTTCCGGGCCTTCAAATTACGAGCAGTACTTC. This sequence encodes CASSSGPSNYEQYF.